This T cell receptor (beta chain) was captured by sequencing in a study of OX40 agonist ivuxolimab in advanced cancers. Turning to the overall study: Ivuxolimab was a fully human IgG2 agonistic monoclonal antibody targeting the costimulatory receptor OX40 (CD134). Intravenous ivuxolimab was administered to patients every 2 weeks at six dose levels: 0.01, 0.1, 0.3, 1.5, 3 and 10 mg/kg. Among the approximately 50 dose-escalation patients, around 20 had hepatocellular carcinoma, some 15 melanoma, 9 renal cell carcinoma and 9 head and neck cancer. In the dose-escalation cohort, around four fifths of patients were male, and the mean age was approximately 64 years, with a range of roughly 20 to 79. Patients were allowed to have had prior anti-PD-1, anti-PD-L1 or anti-CTLA-4 therapy, and approximately 40% of the dose-escalation patients had been treated with checkpoint inhibitors. Partial responses were achieved by three dose-escalation patients, of whom one had hepatocellular carcinoma and two had cutaneous melanoma. The purpose of peripheral TCRbeta sequencing was to test whether ivuxolimab changed TCR sequence diversity and led to clonal T-cell expansion. The paper reports the monotherapy dose-escalation portion (N of about 50 patients) of the phase I ivuxolimab trial. Study-wide conclusions, independent of this receptor: In partial responders in the 0.1-3.0 mg/kg groups, normalized peripheral clonal expansion was found to be among the lowest, especially among CD8+ T cells. The antigen specificity of the clonally expanded peripheral T cells was not determined. At doses of 0.1 to 3.0 mg/kg, clonal expansion of both CD4+ and CD8+ T cells in blood was seen between baseline and week 6. Low levels of normalized T-cell clonal expansion were also seen in some patients who did not respond. On average, CD8+ T cells showed more expanded clones than CD4+ T cells after ivuxolimab.

Comment on this clone: Which antigen it targets is not known. Base qualities are not at hand, and no much larger clone is one base apart.

The trial excluded patients who had a history of autoimmune disease or were on systemic immunosuppression. Peripheral blood for TCR sequencing was drawn from every dose cohort at baseline, at cycle 4 day 1 and at cycle 7 day 1. Samples were obtained from an open-label, multicenter, first-in-human phase I dose-escalation trial of ivuxolimab. The trial enrolled adults with locally advanced or metastatic head and neck squamous cell, hepatocellular, melanoma or renal cell carcinoma. Before TCR sequencing, CD4+ T cells and CD8+ T cells from peripheral blood were sorted into separate populations. For sequencing of the TCRbeta CDR3 region, genomic DNA was extracted from the sorted cells. The immunoSEQ Assay was used to sequence the TCRbeta CDR3 regions. TCRdb stores this immuneACCESS table with in-frame sequences only. Part of the clones is absent; in the studies checked, under half of the shortfall reflects unresolved V genes, and no reason is known for the rest. The table for this sample lists about 67,000 clones; about 90% of them were counted only once. Together, the top ten hold 0.3% to 0.35% of the sample.

Trimmed from V: 6 bases; trimmed from J: 7 bases; junction bases lacking a gene match: 8. CDR1 and CDR2 (MNHEY, SVGAGI) derive from the germline V gene. CDR3 length: 15 amino acids, cysteine to phenylalanine. Of all the DNA, just the CDR3 is kept, 45 bases in frame from base 1. This chain is built from TRBV6-5 and TRBJ1-6; 8 junctional bases match TRBD1. The sequences come from CD4+ or CD8+ T cells sorted from blood, collected in a trial of the OX40 agonist ivuxolimab. The receptor's source is an adult with an advanced solid tumor such as melanoma, head and neck, liver or kidney cancer. The CDR3 protein is CASRLDRVWNSPLHF. The nucleotides read TGTGCCAGCAGACTGGACAGGGTGTGGAATTCACCCCTCCACTTT.